This entry features one T cell receptor (beta chain) sequence. This specimen belongs to a study of blood T cell repertoires in COVID-19. About the research overall: Both acute and convalescent COVID-19 samples were obtained from the United States, Italy and Spain. PBMCs, B-cell-depleted T cells, or T cells were the source of the cDNA or gDNA that made up the material.

As originally analysed: Estimation of nucleated cell counts relied on the amplification of reference gene primers. Sequenced by immunoSEQ multiplex PCR; TCRdb stores in-frame clones only, minus some. V and J calls and clone size are given by that table; D and trimming were obtained from the DNA. The data show some 230,000 clones, approximately 84% seen once. CDR3 length equals 17 residues. In germline, CDR1 is SGDLS, CDR2 YYNGEE. Trimming cost V 0 bases and J 4 bases, with 17 bases left between them. The chain joins TRBV9 to TRBJ1-3, with D possibly being TRBD1 (5 bases). This clonotype was obtained from a man between 35 and 55 years old who had recovered from COVID-19. Sequences were obtained from PBMCs or T cells enriched from blood (not recorded which). CDR3 in amino acids: CASSVAGQGGTGNTIYF. CDR3 bases: TGTGCCAGCAGCGTAGCTGGGCAGGGAGGGACCGGAAACACCATATATTTT.